The clone carrying this TCR beta chain was counted only a few times. The data stem from a study of T-cell memory formation after mild COVID-19. Trimming cost V 0 bases and J 3 bases, with 9 bases left between them. The CDR3 totals 14 residues. Germline CDR1 is SGDLS and CDR2 is YYNGEE. In TCRdb, the 5' RACE reads were re-called with MiXCR into one record per CDR3 protein. The sample lists 250,000 to 350,000 distinct CDR3 sequences; 15% to 20% were seen once. Source material: PBMCs or a T cell subset sorted from them (not recorded which). This TCR was recovered from a young man who had mild COVID-19 (a few samples of this study predate the infection). Cell type and time point are not known. The V call is TRBV9, the J call TRBJ1-1, with D possibly being TRBD1 (6 bases). CDR3 nucleotides: TGTGCCAGCAGCGTAGAGGGGGGGTACACTGAAGCTTTCTTT. Its protein product is CASSVEGGYTEAFF.